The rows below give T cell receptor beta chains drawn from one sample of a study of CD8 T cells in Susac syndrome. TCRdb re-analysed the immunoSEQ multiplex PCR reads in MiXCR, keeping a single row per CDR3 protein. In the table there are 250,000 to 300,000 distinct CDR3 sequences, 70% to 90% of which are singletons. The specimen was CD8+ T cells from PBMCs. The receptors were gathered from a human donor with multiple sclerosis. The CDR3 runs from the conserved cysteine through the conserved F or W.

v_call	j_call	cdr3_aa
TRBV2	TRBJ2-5	CASPGRETQYF
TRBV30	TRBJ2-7	CAWSALQGAYEQYF
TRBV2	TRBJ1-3	CASSDEVRSSGNTIYF
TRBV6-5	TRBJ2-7	CASSSSTLSSYEQYF
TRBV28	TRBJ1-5	CASQFLSRDQPQHF
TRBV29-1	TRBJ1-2	CSAIWDYGYTF
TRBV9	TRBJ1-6	CASSRQGSNSPLHF
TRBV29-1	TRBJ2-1	CSVGVSTSGRSNEQFF
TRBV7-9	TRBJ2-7	CASSHPDRDEQYF
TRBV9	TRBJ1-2	CASSVGRTERFNYGYTF
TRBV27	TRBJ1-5	CASSWGGGGMGQPQHF
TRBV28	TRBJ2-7	CATTDALEQYF
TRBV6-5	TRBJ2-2	CASSYSSGWARTPEVVFF
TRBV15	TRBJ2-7	CATSSGARSYEQYF
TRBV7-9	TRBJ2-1	CASSLAALRYNEQFF
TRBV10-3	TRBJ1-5	CAISEKSNQPQHF
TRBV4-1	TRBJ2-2	CASSPGEGVSGTGELFF
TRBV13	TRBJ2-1	CATRSGRAHEQFF
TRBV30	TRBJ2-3	CAWSVLAGSDTQYF
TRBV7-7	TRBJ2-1	CASSLAGGGEQFF
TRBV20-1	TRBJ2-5	CSAIRLAGLEETQYF
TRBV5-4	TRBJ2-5	CASSFGVETQYF
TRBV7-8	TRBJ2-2	CASSQLIITGLTNTGELFF
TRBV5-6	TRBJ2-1	CASSLLDNEQFF
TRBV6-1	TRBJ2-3	CASTPLGVDTQYF
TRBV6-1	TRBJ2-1	CASRVMKTPQEQFF
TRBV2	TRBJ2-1	CASIGGRNEQFF
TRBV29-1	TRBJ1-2	CSVDGEVGQGYGYTF
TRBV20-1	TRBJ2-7	CSAVDRNLHYEQYF
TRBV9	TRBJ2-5	CASSVGGEEETQYF
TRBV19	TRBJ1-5	CASSIDRKGLNQPQHF
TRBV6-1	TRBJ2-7	CASRGLAGGAAEQYF
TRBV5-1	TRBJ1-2	CASSLTQGADGYTF
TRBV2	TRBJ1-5	CASSEVVAEHQPQHF
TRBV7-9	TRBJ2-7	CASSSRDSLSYEQYF
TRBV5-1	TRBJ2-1	CASSLTSGRAPEQFF
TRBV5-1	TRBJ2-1	CASSRGLSDEQFF
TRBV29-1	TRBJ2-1	CSVEGPIQSGTYNEQFF
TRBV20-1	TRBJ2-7	CSARGVAGFYEQYF
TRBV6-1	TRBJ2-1	CASSPLVNEQFF
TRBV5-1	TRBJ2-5	CASSLEGTSGETQYF
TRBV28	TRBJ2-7	CASSPDYGARGNREQYF
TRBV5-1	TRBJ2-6	CLYPGGPLSGANVLTF
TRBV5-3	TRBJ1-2	CARSLEYSHYGYTF
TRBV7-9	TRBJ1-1	CASSLVSGNTEAFF
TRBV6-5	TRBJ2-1	CASSYPPGPWGGNEQFF
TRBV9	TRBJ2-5	CASSGTSGSLETQYF
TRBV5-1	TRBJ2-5	CASSLEGLAGLEETQYF
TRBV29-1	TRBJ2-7	CSARDSLSYEQYF
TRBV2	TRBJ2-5	CASTDRGEEETQYF
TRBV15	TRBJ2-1	CATSRGTGPLNEQFF
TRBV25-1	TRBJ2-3	CASQTSGTDTQYF
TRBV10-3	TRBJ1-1	CAIDRGLNTEAFF
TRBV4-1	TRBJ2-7	CASSPDYYEQYF
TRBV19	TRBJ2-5	CASRRRDLGETQYF
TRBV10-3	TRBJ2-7	CAIRDGGKQYF
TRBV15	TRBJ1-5	CATSRGAGLQPQHF